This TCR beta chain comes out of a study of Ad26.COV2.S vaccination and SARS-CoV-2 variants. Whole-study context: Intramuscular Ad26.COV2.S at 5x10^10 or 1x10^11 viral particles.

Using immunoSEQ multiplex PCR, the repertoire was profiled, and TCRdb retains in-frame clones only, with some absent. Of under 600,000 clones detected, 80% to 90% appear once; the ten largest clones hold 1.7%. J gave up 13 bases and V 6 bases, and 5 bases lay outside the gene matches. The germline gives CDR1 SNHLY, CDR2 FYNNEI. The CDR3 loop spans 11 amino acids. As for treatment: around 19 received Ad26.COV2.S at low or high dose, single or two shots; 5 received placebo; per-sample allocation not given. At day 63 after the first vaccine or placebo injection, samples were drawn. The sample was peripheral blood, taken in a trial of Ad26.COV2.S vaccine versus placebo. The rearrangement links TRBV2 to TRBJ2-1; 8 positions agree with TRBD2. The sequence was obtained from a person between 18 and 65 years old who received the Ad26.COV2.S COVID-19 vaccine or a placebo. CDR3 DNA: TGTGCCAGCAGCGGGACTAGTCCTCAGTTCTTC. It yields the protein CASSGTSPQFF.